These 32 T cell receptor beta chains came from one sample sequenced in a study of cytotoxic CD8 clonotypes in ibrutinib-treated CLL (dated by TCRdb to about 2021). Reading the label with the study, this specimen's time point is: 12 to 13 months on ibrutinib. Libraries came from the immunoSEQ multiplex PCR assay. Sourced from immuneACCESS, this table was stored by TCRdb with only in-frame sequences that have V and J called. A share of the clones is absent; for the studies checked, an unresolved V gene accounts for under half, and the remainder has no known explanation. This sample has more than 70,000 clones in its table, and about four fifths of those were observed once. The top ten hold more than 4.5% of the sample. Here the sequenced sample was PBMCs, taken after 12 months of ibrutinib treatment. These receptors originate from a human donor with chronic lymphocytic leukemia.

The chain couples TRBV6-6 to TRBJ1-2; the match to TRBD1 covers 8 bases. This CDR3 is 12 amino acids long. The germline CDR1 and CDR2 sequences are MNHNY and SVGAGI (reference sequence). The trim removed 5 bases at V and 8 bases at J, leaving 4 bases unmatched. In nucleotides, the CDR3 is TGTGCCAGCAGTAGACAGGGGTTAGGCTACACCTTC. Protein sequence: CASSRQGLGYTF.

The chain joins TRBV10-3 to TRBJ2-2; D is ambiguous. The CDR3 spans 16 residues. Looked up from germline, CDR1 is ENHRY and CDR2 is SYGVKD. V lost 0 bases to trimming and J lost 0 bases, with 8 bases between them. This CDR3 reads CAISESGPSNTGELFF. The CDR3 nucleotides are TGTGCCATCAGTGAGTCGGGCCCTTCGAACACCGGGGAGCTGTTTTTT.

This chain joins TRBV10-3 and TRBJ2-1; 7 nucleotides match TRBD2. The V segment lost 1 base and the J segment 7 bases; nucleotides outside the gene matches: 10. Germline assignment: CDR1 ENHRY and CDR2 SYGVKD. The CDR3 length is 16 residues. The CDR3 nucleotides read TGTGCCATCAGTGAGTTAGGGGAGGGCCCGATGAATGAGCAGTTCTTC. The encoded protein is CAISELGEGPMNEQFF.

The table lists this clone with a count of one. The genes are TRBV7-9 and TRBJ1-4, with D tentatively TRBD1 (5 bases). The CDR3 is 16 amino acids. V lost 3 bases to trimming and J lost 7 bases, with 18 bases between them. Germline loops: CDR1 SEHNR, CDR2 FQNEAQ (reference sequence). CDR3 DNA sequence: TGTGCCAGCAGCTTGGGGACTGGGAGTTGGGGTGAAAAACTGTTTTTT. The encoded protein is CASSLGTGSWGEKLFF.

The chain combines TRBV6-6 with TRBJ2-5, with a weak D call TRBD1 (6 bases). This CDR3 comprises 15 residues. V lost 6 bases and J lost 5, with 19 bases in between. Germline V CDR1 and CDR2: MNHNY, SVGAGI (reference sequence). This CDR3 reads CASSLTTGLGETQYF. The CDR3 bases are TGTGCCAGCAGCCTCACCACAGGGCTCGGGGAGACCCAGTACTTC.

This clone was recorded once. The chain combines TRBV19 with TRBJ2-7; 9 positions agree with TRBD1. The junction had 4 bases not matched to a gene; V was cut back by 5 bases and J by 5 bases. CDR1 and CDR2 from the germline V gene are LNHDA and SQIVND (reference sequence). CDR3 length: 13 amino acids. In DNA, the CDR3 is TGTGCCAGTAGTGACACAGGGGGCGACGAGCAGTACTTC. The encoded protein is CASSDTGGDEQYF. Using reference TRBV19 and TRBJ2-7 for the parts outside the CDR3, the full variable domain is DGGITQSPKYLFRKEGQNVTLSCEQNLNHDAMYWYRQDPGQGLRLIYYSQIVNDFQKGDIAEGYSVSREKKESFPLTVTSAQKNPTAFYLCASSDTGGDEQYFGPGTRLTVT.

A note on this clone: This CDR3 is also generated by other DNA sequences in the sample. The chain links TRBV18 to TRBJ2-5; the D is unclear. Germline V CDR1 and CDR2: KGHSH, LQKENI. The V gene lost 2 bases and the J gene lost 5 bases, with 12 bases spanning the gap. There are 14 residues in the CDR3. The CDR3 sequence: CASSPTGRLETQYF. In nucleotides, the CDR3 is TGTGCCAGCTCACCAACCGGCAGGTTGGAGACCCAGTACTTC.

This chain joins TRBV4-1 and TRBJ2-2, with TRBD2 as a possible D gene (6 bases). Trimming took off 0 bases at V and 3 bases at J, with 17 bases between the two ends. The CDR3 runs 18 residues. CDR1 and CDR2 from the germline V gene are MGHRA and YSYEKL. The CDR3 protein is CASSQDLGGSWDTGELFF. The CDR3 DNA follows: TGCGCCAGCAGCCAAGATCTGGGGGGTAGCTGGGACACCGGGGAGCTGTTTTTT.

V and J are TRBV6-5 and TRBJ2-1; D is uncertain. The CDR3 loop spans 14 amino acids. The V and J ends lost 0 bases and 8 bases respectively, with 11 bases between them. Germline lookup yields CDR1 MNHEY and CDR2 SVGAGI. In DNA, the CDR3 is TGTGCCAGCAGTTACTCGAATCTTGTCTATGAGCAGTTCTTC. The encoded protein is CASSYSNLVYEQFF.

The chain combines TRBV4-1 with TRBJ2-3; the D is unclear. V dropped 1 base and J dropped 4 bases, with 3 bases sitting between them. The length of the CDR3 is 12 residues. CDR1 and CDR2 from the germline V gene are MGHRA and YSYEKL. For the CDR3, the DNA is TGCGCCAGCAGCCAAGCGGCAGATACGCAGTATTTT. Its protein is CASSQAADTQYF.

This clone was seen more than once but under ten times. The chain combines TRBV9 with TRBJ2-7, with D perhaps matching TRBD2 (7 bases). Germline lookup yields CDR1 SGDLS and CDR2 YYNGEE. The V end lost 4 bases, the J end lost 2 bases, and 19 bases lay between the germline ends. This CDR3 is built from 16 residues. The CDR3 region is CASSPGVGGPTYEQYF. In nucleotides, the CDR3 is TGTGCCAGCAGCCCAGGGGTCGGGGGGCCTACCTACGAGCAGTACTTC.

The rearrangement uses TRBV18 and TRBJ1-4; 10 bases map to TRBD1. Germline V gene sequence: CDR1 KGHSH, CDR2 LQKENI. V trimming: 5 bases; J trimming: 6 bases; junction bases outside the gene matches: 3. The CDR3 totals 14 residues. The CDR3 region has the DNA TGTGCCAGCTCAAGGACAGGGGGGGATGAAAAACTGTTTTTT. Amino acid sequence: CASSRTGGDEKLFF. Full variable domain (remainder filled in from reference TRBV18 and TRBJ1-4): NAGVMQNPRHLVRRRGQEARLRCSPMKGHSHVYWYRQLPEEGLKFMVYLQKENIIDESGMPKERFSAEFPKEGPSILRIQQVVRGDSAAYFCASSRTGGDEKLFFGSGTQLSVL.

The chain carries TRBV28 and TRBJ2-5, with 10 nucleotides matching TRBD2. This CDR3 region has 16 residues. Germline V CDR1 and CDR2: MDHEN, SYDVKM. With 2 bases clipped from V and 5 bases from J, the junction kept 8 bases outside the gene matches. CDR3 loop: CASSLLAGVRRETQYF. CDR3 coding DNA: TGTGCCAGCAGTTTACTAGCGGGGGTCCGCCGTGAGACCCAGTACTTC.

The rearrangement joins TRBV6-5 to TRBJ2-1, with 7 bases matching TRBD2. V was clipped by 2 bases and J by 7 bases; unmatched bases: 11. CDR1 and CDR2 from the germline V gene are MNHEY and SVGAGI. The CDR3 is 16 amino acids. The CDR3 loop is CASSYRDYPSWNEQFF. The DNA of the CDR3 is TGTGCCAGCAGTTACAGGGACTACCCGTCCTGGAATGAGCAGTTCTTC.

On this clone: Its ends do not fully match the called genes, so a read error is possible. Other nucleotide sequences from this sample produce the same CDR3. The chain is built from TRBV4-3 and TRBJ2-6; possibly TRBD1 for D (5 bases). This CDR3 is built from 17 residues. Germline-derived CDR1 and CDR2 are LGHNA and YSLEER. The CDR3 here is CASSQDGAHSGANVLTF. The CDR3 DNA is TGCGCCAGCAGCCAAGATGGGGCCCACTCTGGAGCCAACGTCCTGACTTTC.

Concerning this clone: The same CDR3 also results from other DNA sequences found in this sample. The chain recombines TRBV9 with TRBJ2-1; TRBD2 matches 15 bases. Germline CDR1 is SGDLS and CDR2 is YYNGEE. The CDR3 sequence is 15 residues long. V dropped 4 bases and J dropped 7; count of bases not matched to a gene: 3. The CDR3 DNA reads TGTGCCAGCAGCACCGGGACTAGCGGGGGGAATGAGCAGTTCTTC. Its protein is CASSTGTSGGNEQFF.

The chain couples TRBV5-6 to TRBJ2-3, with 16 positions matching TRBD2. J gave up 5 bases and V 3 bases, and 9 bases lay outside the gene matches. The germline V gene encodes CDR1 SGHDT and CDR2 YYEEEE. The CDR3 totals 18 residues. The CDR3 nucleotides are TGTGCCAGCAGCTATTACGGGACTAGCGGGGGGGCAGGAGATACGCAGTATTTT. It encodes CASSYYGTSGGAGDTQYF. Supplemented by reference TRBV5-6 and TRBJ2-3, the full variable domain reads DAGVTQSPTHLIKTRGQQVTLRCSPKSGHDTVSWYQQALGQGPQFIFQYYEEEERQRGNFPDRFSGHQFPNYSSELNVNALLLGDSALYLCASSYYGTSGGAGDTQYFGPGTRLTVL.

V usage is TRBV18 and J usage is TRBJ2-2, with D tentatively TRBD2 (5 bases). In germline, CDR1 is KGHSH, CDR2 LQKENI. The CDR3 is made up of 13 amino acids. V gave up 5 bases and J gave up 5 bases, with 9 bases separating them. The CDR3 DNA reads TGTGCCAGCTCAAGACCGGGAACCGGGGAGCTGTTTTTT. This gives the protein CASSRPGTGELFF.

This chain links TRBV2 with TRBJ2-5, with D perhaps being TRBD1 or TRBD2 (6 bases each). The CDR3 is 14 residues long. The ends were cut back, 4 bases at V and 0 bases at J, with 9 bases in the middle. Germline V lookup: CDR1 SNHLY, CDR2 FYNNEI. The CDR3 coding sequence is TGTGCCAGCAGTGGGGGGGCGAACCAAGAGACCCAGTACTTC. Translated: CASSGGANQETQYF.

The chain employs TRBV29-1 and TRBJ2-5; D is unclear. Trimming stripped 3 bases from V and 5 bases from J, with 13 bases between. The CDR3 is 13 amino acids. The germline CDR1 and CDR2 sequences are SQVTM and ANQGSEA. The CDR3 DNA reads TGCAGCGTTGATTTCTGGGGAACGGAGACCCAGTACTTC. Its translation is CSVDFWGTETQYF.

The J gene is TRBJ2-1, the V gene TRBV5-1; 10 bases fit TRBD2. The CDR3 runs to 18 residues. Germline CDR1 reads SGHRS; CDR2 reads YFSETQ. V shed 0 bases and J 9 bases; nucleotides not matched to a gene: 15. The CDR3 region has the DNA TGCGCCAGCAGCTTGGGGGCCGGGTTATCTAGCGGGAGCGGTGAGCAGTTCTTC. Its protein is CASSLGAGLSSGSGEQFF.

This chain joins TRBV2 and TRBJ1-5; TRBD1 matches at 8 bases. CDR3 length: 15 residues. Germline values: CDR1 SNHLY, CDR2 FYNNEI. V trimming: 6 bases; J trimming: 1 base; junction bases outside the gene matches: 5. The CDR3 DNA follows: TGTGCCAGCAGGGAACAGGGGGGAAGCAATCAGCCCCAGCATTTT. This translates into CASREQGGSNQPQHF. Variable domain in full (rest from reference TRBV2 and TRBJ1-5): EPEVTQTPSHQVTQMGQEVILRCVPISNHLYFYWYRQILGQKVEFLVSFYNNEISEKSEIFDDQFSVERPDGSNFTLKIRSTKLEDSAMYFCASREQGGSNQPQHFGDGTRLSIL.

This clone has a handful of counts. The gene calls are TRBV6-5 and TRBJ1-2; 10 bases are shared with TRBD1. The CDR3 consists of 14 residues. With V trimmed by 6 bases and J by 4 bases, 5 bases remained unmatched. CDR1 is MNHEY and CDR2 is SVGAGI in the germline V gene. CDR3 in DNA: TGTGCCAGCAGCCGCGGACAGGGGGGCTATGGCTACACCTTC. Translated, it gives CASSRGQGGYGYTF.

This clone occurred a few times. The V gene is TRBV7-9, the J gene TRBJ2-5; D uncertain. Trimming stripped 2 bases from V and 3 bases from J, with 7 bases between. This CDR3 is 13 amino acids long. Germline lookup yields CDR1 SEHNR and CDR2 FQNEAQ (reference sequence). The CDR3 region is CASSLPPKETQYF. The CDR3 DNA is TGTGCCAGCAGCTTACCCCCCAAAGAGACCCAGTACTTC.

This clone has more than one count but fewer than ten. The chain's CDR3 is CASSGQGGLGQPQHF. The CDR3 region has the DNA TGTGCCAGCAGTGGACAGGGAGGGTTAGGTCAGCCCCAGCATTTT. This rearrangement joins TRBV2 to TRBJ1-5, with 7 bases matching TRBD1. This CDR3 is built from 15 residues. Germline assignment: CDR1 SNHLY and CDR2 FYNNEI. V lost 4 bases, J lost 6 bases, and 9 bases stayed unmatched.

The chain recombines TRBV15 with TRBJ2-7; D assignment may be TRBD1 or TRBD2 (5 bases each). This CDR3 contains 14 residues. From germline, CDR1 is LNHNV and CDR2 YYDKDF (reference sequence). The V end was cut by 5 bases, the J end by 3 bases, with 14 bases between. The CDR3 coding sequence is TGTGCCACCAGCCGCCGGGACCAACTCTACGAGCAGTACTTC. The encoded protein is CATSRRDQLYEQYF.

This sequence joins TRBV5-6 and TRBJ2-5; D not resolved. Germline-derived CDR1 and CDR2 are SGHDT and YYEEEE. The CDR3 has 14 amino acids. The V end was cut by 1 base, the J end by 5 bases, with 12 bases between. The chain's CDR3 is CASSLPTGGETQYF. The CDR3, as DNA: TGTGCCAGCAGCTTGCCGACGGGTGGTGAGACCCAGTACTTC.

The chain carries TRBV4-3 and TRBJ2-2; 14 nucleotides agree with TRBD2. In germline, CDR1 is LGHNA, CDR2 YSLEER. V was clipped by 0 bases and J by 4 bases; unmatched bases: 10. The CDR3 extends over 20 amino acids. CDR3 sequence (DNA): TGCGCCAGCAGCCAAGAGGAGACTAGCGGGGGGGCTGGCGGCACCGGGGAGCTGTTTTTT. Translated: CASSQEETSGGAGGTGELFF.

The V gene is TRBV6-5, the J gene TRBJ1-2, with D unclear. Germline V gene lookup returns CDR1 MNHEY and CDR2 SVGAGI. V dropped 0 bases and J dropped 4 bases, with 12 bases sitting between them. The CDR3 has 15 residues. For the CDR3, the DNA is TGTGCCAGCAGTTACTCTTGGAGCCGCTTCTATGGCTACACCTTC. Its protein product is CASSYSWSRFYGYTF.

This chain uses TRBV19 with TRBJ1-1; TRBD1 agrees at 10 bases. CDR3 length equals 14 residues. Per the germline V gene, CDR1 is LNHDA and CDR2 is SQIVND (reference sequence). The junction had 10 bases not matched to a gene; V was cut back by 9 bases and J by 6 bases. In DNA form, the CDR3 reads TGTGCCAGCGGACAGGGGGGCGCGGAATCTGAAGCTTTCTTT. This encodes CASGQGGAESEAFF. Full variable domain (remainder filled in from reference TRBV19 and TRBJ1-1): DGGITQSPKYLFRKEGQNVTLSCEQNLNHDAMYWYRQDPGQGLRLIYYSQIVNDFQKGDIAEGYSVSREKKESFPLTVTSAQKNPTAFYLCASGQGGAESEAFFGQGTRLTVV.

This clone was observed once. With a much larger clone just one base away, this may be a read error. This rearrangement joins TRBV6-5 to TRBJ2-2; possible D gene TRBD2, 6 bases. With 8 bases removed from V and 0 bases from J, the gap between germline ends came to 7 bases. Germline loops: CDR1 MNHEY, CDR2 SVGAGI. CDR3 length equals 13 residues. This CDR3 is CASAGPNTGELFF. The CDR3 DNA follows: TGTGCCAGCGCGGGGCCGAACACCGGGGAGCTGTTTTTT.

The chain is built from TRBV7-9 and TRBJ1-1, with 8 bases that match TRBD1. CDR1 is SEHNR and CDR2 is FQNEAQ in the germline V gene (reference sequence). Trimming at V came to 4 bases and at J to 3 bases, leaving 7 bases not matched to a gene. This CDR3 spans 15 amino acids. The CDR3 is CASSSGQGEDTEAFF. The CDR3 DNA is TGTGCCAGCAGCTCCGGACAGGGCGAGGACACTGAAGCTTTCTTT.